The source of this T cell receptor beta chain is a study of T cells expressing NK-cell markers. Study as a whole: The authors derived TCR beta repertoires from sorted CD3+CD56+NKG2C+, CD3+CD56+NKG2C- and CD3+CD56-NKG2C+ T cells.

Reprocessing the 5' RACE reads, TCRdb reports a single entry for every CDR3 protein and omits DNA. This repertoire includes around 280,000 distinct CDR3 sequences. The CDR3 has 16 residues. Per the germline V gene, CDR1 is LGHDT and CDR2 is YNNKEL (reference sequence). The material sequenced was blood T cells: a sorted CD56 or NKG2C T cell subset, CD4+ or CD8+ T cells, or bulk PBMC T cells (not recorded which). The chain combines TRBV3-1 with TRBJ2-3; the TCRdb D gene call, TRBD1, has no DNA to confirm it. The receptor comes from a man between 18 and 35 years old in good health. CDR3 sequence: CASSQWGQGAYDTQYF.